This entry lists 4 T cell receptor beta chains sequenced from one sample in a study of shared clonotypes between healthy human individuals. Only in-frame clones appear in the TCRdb table, and some are missing; sequencing was by immunoSEQ multiplex PCR. The sample has hundreds of thousands of clones; about three quarters are singletons. Specimen: PBMCs. All receptors derive from a woman in her forties in good health. Some clones in this sample may be carry-over from other donors' samples.

In its sample, this clone was seen many times. This sequence joins TRBV28 and TRBJ2-7, with D unresolved. Trimming took 4 bases from V and 6 from J, leaving 7 bases between them. CDR1 and CDR2 (germline): MDHEN, SYDVKM. The CDR3 is made up of 11 amino acids. The CDR3 is CASSSAVEQYF. The CDR3 DNA sequence: TGTGCCAGCAGTTCCGCGGTCGAGCAGTACTTC.

The V call is TRBV27, the J call TRBJ2-7, with D possibly called TRBD1 or TRBD2 (5 bases each). The CDR3 length is 17 residues. The germline gives CDR1 MNHEY, CDR2 SMNVEV (reference sequence). The V end was cut by 7 bases, the J end by 0 bases, with 22 bases between. The CDR3 loop reads CASTLPAPGRNSYEQYF. Here the CDR3 DNA reads TGTGCCAGCACTCTCCCCGCCCCAGGGAGAAACTCCTACGAGCAGTACTTC.

The chain recombines TRBV15 with TRBJ1-1; 7 bases fit TRBD1. Germline V gives CDR1 LNHNV, CDR2 YYDKDF (reference sequence). With V trimmed by 4 bases and J by 1 base, 12 bases remained unmatched. The length of the CDR3 is 17 residues. The CDR3 nucleotides are TGTGCCACCAGCAAAAGTCCCGGGACAGTGGAGAACACTGAAGCTTTCTTT. Protein: CATSKSPGTVENTEAFF.

The chain carries TRBV4-1 and TRBJ1-2; 8 bases line up with TRBD1. The CDR3 is 15 amino acids. In germline, CDR1 is MGHRA, CDR2 YSYEKL. Germline trimming cut 0 bases from V and 4 bases from J; bases unmatched to any gene: 4. The CDR3 nucleotides read TGCGCCAGCAGCCAAGATCGGGACAGGACCTATGGCTACACCTTC. It encodes CASSQDRDRTYGYTF.